This T cell receptor (beta chain) derives from a study of identical twins. The junction had 6 bases not matched to a gene; V was cut back by 5 bases and J by 2 bases. This CDR3 comprises 13 residues. Germline CDR1 is DFQATT and CDR2 is SNEGSKA (reference sequence). Notes on this clonotype: Its antigen is not known.

Donors uniformly comprised healthy Caucasians. A universal primer binding site was introduced by template switching. The final cDNA contained unique molecular identifiers. Using its own MiXCR run on the 5' RACE reads, TCRdb lists one record per CDR3 protein. The table records hundreds of thousands of distinct CDR3 sequences, 18% of them present only once. Overall study findings and caveats: Invariant MAIT and iNKT cells are populations that could partly confound zero-insertion analyses.

Separately, the same data were catalogued under a study of T cells expressing NK-cell markers. That source reports: An anti-gamma-delta TCR antibody confined sorting to alpha-beta TCR T cells across several of the experiments.

This chain connects TRBV20-1 to TRBJ2-7, with 7 positions matching TRBD1. Material for sequencing was PBMCs. This TCR was recovered from a woman under 30 in good health. The CDR3 reads CSASGTAPYEQYF. The CDR3, as DNA: TGCAGTGCTTCGGGGACAGCCCCCTACGAGCAGTACTTC.